This T cell receptor (beta chain) was sequenced for a study of cytotoxic CD8 clonotypes in ibrutinib-treated CLL. Study as a whole: Responses: approximately 25 partial, 2 complete; after median roughly 68 months, around 15 stayed remitted, 12 progressed. Each sample contained, on average, under 270,000 productive templates and 94,000 or so productive rearrangements.

Study results and caveats: Clonality measured at baseline exceeded age-matched healthy donors, tracking circulating CD8+ T-cell counts.

J was trimmed by 4 bases and V by 4 bases; bases with no gene match: 5. The V gene's germline CDR1 is GTSNPN and CDR2 SVGIG (reference sequence). This CDR3 spans 13 amino acids. With respect to this clone: Its specificity is unknown.

Depth targeted 1 in 200,000 to 1 in 1 million T cells, averaging roughly 9.3x coverage per clonotype. Assay: immunoSEQ multiplex PCR; the TCRdb copy retains only in-frame clones and omits some. The table has 150,000 to 250,000 clones, roughly 72% seen once. The sequences come from PBMCs, collected after 24 months of ibrutinib treatment. The genes are TRBV30 and TRBJ2-5; 8 bases fit TRBD2. The receptor was derived from a human donor with chronic lymphocytic leukemia. CDR3 amino acids: CAWNQRETETQYF. DNA of the CDR3: TGTGCCTGGAATCAGCGGGAGACAGAGACCCAGTACTTC. The full variable domain, its missing parts supplied by reference TRBV30 and TRBJ2-5, is SQTIHQWPATLVQPVGSPLSLECTVEGTSNPNLYWYRQAAGRGLQLLFYSVGIGQISSEVPQNLSASRPQDRQFILSSKKLLLSDSGFYLCAWNQRETETQYFGPGTRLLVL.